The 11 T cell receptor beta chains listed next were all sequenced from one sample in a study of blood T cell repertoires in COVID-19 (dated by TCRdb to the early 2020s). The library relied on the immunoSEQ multiplex PCR assay. In TCRdb, the immuneACCESS table is reduced to in-frame sequences with V and J assigned. These tables do not hold every clone; where another copy was compared, an unresolved V gene accounts for under half, and the others remain unexplained. The sample table contains around 7,500 clones; only one count was recorded for roughly 70% of them. Around a sixth of the sample is held by the ten biggest clonotypes. The sequenced sample consisted of peripheral blood. The receptors here all came from a human donor in a cohort sampled during active COVID-19.

The chain is built from TRBV7-3 and TRBJ2-1, with 8 bases that match TRBD1. The CDR3 contains 15 residues. CDR1 is SGHTA and CDR2 is FQGTGA in the germline V gene. V was clipped by 5 bases and J by 8 bases; unmatched bases: 11. The CDR3: CASSQGSGGLDEQFF. For the CDR3, the DNA is TGTGCCAGCAGCCAGGGGTCAGGGGGCTTGGATGAGCAGTTCTTC.

This clone was observed a few times. The chain is built from TRBV27 and TRBJ1-1; D call uncertain. This CDR3 is built from 13 residues. Germline CDR1 and CDR2: MNHEY and SMNVEV (reference sequence). Trimming removed 2 bases at V and 6 bases at J, with 10 bases between. The CDR3 here is CASSLGGGSEAFF. CDR3 coding DNA: TGTGCCAGCAGTTTAGGAGGCGGGTCTGAAGCTTTCTTT.

V and J are TRBV2 and TRBJ2-2; 9 nucleotides agree with TRBD1. The germline V gene has CDR1 SNHLY and CDR2 FYNNEI. The V segment lost 7 bases and the J segment 1 base; nucleotides outside the gene matches: 1. The CDR3 loop spans 14 amino acids. CDR3 sequence reads: CASMGQGNTGELFF. The CDR3 nucleotides read TGTGCCAGCATGGGACAGGGGAACACCGGGGAGCTGTTTTTT. Combining the CDR3 with reference TRBV2 and TRBJ2-2 gives the whole variable domain EPEVTQTPSHQVTQMGQEVILRCVPISNHLYFYWYRQILGQKVEFLVSFYNNEISEKSEIFDDQFSVERPDGSNFTLKIRSTKLEDSAMYFCASMGQGNTGELFFGEGSRLTVL.

Sample share makes this clone large. V gene TRBV7-8 combines with J gene TRBJ2-7; the D gene is possibly TRBD2 (6 bases). The ends were cut back, 5 bases at V and 4 bases at J, with 18 bases in the middle. There are 15 residues in the CDR3. The germline V gene encodes CDR1 SGHVS and CDR2 FQNEAQ. In DNA form, the CDR3 reads TGTGCCAGCAGCCTTCCCCCAGGGACTTATTACGAGCAGTACTTC. The encoded protein is CASSLPPGTYYEQYF.

The chain combines TRBV3-1 (or the pseudogene TRBV3-2) with TRBJ2-1; tentatively, D is TRBD2 (5 bases). This CDR3 contains 15 residues. Between the trimmed V and J ends, which lost 0 bases and 3 bases, there was a span of 9 bases. Germline V gene lookup returns CDR1 LGHDT and CDR2 YNNKEL (reference sequence). In nucleotides, the CDR3 is TGTGCCAGCAGCCAAGATGCGGGCAGCTACAATGAGCAGTTCTTC. The encoded protein is CASSQDAGSYNEQFF.

The chain joins TRBV7-6 to TRBJ2-2, with TRBD1 identical over 9 bases. After removal of 3 bases from V and 4 bases from J, the junction contained 3 bases not matched to a gene. This CDR3 is built from 15 residues. Germline CDR1 SGHVS, CDR2 FNYEAQ. Here the CDR3 DNA reads TGTGCCAGCAGCTTCGGGACAGGGACCACCGGGGAGCTGTTTTTT. It yields the protein CASSFGTGTTGELFF.

J is TRBJ2-1 and V is TRBV6-4, with 11 bases lining up with TRBD2. The V gene's germline CDR1 is MRHNA and CDR2 SNTAGT. Trimming took 5 bases from V and 0 from J; bases not matched to a gene: 12. The CDR3 has 19 amino acids. This CDR3 is CASSPGVAGGFSSYNEQFF. The CDR3 bases are TGTGCCAGCAGTCCCGGAGTAGCGGGAGGGTTTAGCTCCTACAATGAGCAGTTCTTC.

The gene calls are TRBV11-1 and TRBJ1-1; D possibly corresponds to TRBD1 (6 bases). The CDR3 loop spans 13 amino acids. Per the germline V gene, CDR1 is SGHAT and CDR2 is FQDESV (reference sequence). Trimming removed 5 bases from V and 5 bases from J, with 12 bases in between. The CDR3 sequence: CASSPQGKTEAFF. The CDR3 bases are TGTGCCAGCAGCCCCCAGGGGAAGACTGAAGCTTTCTTT.

The table lists this clone with a few counts. The rearrangement uses TRBV13 and TRBJ2-7; the D is unclear. The V and J ends lost 5 bases and 5 bases respectively, with 19 bases between them. The CDR3 runs 15 residues. The germline V gene has CDR1 PRHDT and CDR2 FYEKMQ (reference sequence). The CDR3 sequence is CASSHYGNRIDEQYF. In nucleotides, the CDR3 is TGTGCCAGCAGCCACTACGGCAATCGGATAGACGAGCAGTACTTC.

This clone has just one count. CDR3 loop: CASSKGRGSQETQYF. CDR3 sequence (DNA): TGTGCCAGCAGCAAAGGCAGGGGGTCACAAGAGACCCAGTACTTC. The chain couples TRBV11-2 to TRBJ2-5, with TRBD1 identical over 7 bases. The CDR3 has 15 amino acids. CDR1 and CDR2 (germline): SGHAT, FQNNGV. V lost 5 bases, J lost 2 bases, and 8 bases stayed unmatched. Based on the CDR3 plus reference TRBV11-2 and TRBJ2-5, the full variable domain is EAGVAQSPRYKIIEKRQSVAFWCNPISGHATLYWYQQILGQGPKLLIQFQNNGVVDDSQLPKDRFSAERLKGVDSTLKIQPAKLEDSAVYLCASSKGRGSQETQYFGPGTRLLVL.

The chain joins TRBV3-1 (or the pseudogene TRBV3-2) to TRBJ2-1; TRBD1 might be the D (6 bases). V lost 0 bases to trimming and J lost 15 bases, with 33 bases between them. The CDR3 totals 19 residues. The V gene's germline CDR1 is LGHDT and CDR2 YNNKEL (reference sequence). The CDR3 region is CASSQDSMSWTEGTPSLFF. The CDR3 bases are TGTGCCAGCAGCCAAGACTCAATGAGCTGGACAGAGGGGACGCCTTCGTTGTTCTTC.